This record concerns one T cell receptor beta chain sequence. The CDR3 runs to 14 residues. Germline V gene lookup returns CDR1 MDHEN and CDR2 SYDVKM. Trimming cost V 6 bases and J 5 bases; bases outside gene matches: 7. The data are from a study of blood T cell repertoires in COVID-19. Profiling relied on immunoSEQ multiplex PCR, and the TCRdb table lists in-frame clones only, not all of them. Of a few hundred thousand clones in the sample, around 83% were seen once. Sequencing used peripheral blood. V usage is TRBV28 and J usage is TRBJ1-5; 7 nucleotides align to TRBD1. This clonotype originated in a woman aged 40-49 years who had recovered from COVID-19. The CDR3 region has the DNA TGTGCCAGCAGACACCCGACAGGGCATCAGCCCCAGCATTTT. Protein product: CASRHPTGHQPQHF.